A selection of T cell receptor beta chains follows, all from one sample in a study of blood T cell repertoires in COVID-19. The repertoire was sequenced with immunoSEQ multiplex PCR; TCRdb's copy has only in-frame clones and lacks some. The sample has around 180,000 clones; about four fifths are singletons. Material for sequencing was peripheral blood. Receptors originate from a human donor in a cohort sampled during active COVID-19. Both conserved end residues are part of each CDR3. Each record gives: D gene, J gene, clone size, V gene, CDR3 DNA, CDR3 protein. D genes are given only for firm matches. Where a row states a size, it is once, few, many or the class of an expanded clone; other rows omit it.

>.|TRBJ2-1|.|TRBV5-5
TGTGCCAGCAGCCCGGACTTATACAATGAGCAGTTCTTC
CASSPDLYNEQFF
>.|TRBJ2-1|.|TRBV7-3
TGTGCCAGCAGCTTAAGTCCCCACACCATGCGGGATGAGCAGTTCTTC
CASSLSPHTMRDEQFF
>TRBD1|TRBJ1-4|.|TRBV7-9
TGTGCCAGCAGCCCGAACAGGGGGCTATCGGGCGAAAAACTGTTTTTT
CASSPNRGLSGEKLFF
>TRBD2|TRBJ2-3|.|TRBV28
TGTGCCAGCAGAACCCGGGGTAGCGGGTTCACAGATACGCAGTATTTT
CASRTRGSGFTDTQYF
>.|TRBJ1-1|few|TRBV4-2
TGTGCCAGCAGCCAAGACGTGCGGGACACTGAAGCTTTCTTT
CASSQDVRDTEAFF
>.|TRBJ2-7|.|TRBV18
TGTGCCAGCTCACCATCTGGACAGAGGGCCTACGAGCAGTACTTC
CASSPSGQRAYEQYF
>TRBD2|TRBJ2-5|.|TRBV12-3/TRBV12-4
TGTGCCAGCAGTTTCGGGGGGGCTGAGACCCAGTACTTC
CASSFGGAETQYF
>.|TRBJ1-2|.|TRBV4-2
TGTGCCAGCAGCCAAGACCGAGATTCAGGGCGCGGCTACACCTTC
CASSQDRDSGRGYTF
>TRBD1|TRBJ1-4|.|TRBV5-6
TGTGCCAGCAGCTTGGCCAGACAGGGCAATGAAAAACTGTTTTTT
CASSLARQGNEKLFF
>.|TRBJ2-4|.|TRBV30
TGTGCCTGGAGTCCTTTCCCCCAGGGGAAACTAGCCAAAAACATTCAGTACTTC
CAWSPFPQGKLAKNIQYF
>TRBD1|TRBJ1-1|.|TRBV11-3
TGTGCCAGCAGCGTCCTGACAGGGAGTGAAGCTTTCTTT
CASSVLTGSEAFF
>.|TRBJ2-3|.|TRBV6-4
TGTGCCAGCAGTTCAGGGGAAGGAAACACAGATACGCAGTATTTT
CASSSGEGNTDTQYF
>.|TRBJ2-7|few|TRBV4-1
TGCGCCAGCAGCCAAGACTCCGAGCAGTACTTC
CASSQDSEQYF
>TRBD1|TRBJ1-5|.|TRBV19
TGTGCCAGTAGTCCTGGACAGGGGAGAATATTCAATCAGCCCCAGCATTTT
CASSPGQGRIFNQPQHF
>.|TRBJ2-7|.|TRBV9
TGTGCCAGCAGCCGTACAGGGACTACCTCCTACGAGCAGTACTTC
CASSRTGTTSYEQYF
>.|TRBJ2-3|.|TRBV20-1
TGCAGTGCTAGACGGTCCGGTACGCAGTATTTT
CSARRSGTQYF
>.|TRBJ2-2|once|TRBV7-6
TGTGCCAGCAGCGAGCAGGGGACCGGCGGGGAGCTGTTTTTT
CASSEQGTGGELFF
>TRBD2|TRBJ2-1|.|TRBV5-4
TGTGCCAGCACCCTGGGAACGGGGGGTTACAATGAGCAGTTCTTC
CASTLGTGGYNEQFF